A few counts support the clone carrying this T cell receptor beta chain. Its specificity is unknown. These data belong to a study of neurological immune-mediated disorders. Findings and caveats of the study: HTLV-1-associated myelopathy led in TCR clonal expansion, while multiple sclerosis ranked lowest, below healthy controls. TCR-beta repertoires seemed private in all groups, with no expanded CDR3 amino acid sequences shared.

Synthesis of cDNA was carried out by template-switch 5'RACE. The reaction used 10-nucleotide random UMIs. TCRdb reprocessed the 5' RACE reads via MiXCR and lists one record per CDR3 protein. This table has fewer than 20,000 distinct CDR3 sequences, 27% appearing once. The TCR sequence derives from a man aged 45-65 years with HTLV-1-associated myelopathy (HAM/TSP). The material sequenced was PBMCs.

This CDR3 is CASSPPGLSYNEQFF. The CDR3 DNA reads as TGTGCCAGCAGCCCCCCAGGCCTCTCCTACAATGAGCAGTTCTTC. This chain connects TRBV21-1 to TRBJ2-1; the table's D call, TRBD1, has no DNA check behind it. TRBV21-1 is a recognized pseudogene. The CDR3 consists of 15 residues.